A single sample is the source of the 2 T cell receptor beta chains below, sequenced in a study of Ad26.COV2.S vaccination and SARS-CoV-2 variants. Measured with immunoSEQ multiplex PCR; TCRdb has only the in-frame clones, and not every one. The table shows about 420,000 clones, with 70% to 90% occurring only once. Treatment in this sample: 19 received Ad26.COV2.S at low or high dose, single or two shots; a few received placebo; per-sample allocation not given. On day 63 after the first injection, vaccine and placebo recipients gave samples. The specimen was peripheral blood, collected in a trial of Ad26.COV2.S vaccine versus placebo. The receptors originated from a person aged 18-60 years who received the Ad26.COV2.S COVID-19 vaccine or a placebo.

V usage is TRBV13 and J usage is TRBJ1-1; D remains ambiguous. The CDR3 has 17 amino acids. Germline V gene sequence: CDR1 PRHDT, CDR2 FYEKMQ (reference sequence). Trimming removed 0 bases from V and 1 base from J, with 15 bases in between. Here the CDR3 DNA reads TGTGCCAGCAGCTTAGGCCGTGGAACTCTCACGAACACTGAAGCTTTCTTT. Encoded protein: CASSLGRGTLTNTEAFF.

This chain joins TRBV7-2 and TRBJ1-1; TRBD1 matches 8 bases. CDR1 and CDR2 (germline): SGHTA, FQGNSA. V shed 5 bases, J shed 3 bases, and the junction held 8 bases outside the gene matches. This CDR3 region has 15 residues. In DNA, the CDR3 is TGTGCCAGCAGCCGCGCAGGGGGCAGAGACACTGAAGCTTTCTTT. Translation: CASSRAGGRDTEAFF.